This is a list of T cell receptor beta chains from one sample in a study of lymphopenia after photon versus proton radiotherapy. Clones were sequenced by immunoSEQ multiplex PCR, and TCRdb holds only the in-frame ones, with some missing. Counted here are tens of thousands of clones, roughly 86% occurring once; the ten biggest clones make up around 50%. The sequencing used peripheral blood, collected from a patient treated with proton-based radiotherapy. Source of these receptors: an older woman with cholangiocarcinoma. Some clones in this sample may be carry-over from other donors' samples. Each CDR3 is given with its conserved first and last residue. D genes are given only for firm matches. Not all rows give a size; the values are once, few, many and, for expanded clones, a class.

d_gene | j_gene | abundance | v_gene | CDR3aa | CDR3nt
. | TRBJ1-1 | . | TRBV28 | CASSLYTEAFF | TGTGCCAGCAGTTTGTACACTGAAGCTTTCTTT
TRBD1 | TRBJ2-4 | . | TRBV6-5 | CASSLRTGGLDIQYF | TGTGCCAGCAGTCTCCGGACAGGGGGCTTGGACATTCAGTACTTC
. | TRBJ1-2 | . | TRBV5-1 | CASSLDPGAPDGYTF | TGCGCCAGCAGCTTGGATCCGGGCGCCCCGGATGGCTACACCTTC
. | TRBJ1-1 | . | TRBV5-1 | CASSLFLTNTEAFF | TGCGCCAGCAGCTTGTTTTTGACGAACACTGAAGCTTTCTTT
. | TRBJ2-1 | . | TRBV19 | CASSPDRTTRNEQFF | TGTGCCAGTAGTCCGGACCGGACGACGAGGAATGAGCAGTTCTTC
. | TRBJ2-7 | . | TRBV5-8 | CASSLVWPSEQYF | TGTGCCAGCAGCTTGGTTTGGCCATCAGAGCAGTACTTC
. | TRBJ2-1 | . | TRBV6-5 | CASSHYSGGNEQFF | TGTGCCAGCAGCCACTACTCAGGGGGGAATGAGCAGTTCTTC
TRBD2 | TRBJ2-1 | once | TRBV5-1 | CASSLGLAGYNEQFF | TGCGCCAGCAGCTTGGGGCTAGCGGGATACAATGAGCAGTTCTTC
. | TRBJ1-2 | . | TRBV5-1 | CASSLALDRRNYGYTF | TGCGCCAGCAGCTTGGCCCTGGACAGAAGAAACTATGGCTACACCTTC
. | TRBJ2-7 | . | TRBV27 | CASRPDMMVPYEQYF | TGTGCCAGCAGACCTGACATGATGGTCCCCTACGAGCAGTACTTC
TRBD2 | TRBJ2-1 | . | TRBV5-1 | CASSLTTSGFDNEQFF | TGCGCCAGCAGCTTGACAACTAGCGGGTTTGACAATGAGCAGTTCTTC
TRBD1 | TRBJ1-1 | . | TRBV27 | CASSFNPGGTEAFF | TGTGCCAGCAGTTTCAACCCAGGGGGCACTGAAGCTTTCTTT
. | TRBJ1-6 | . | TRBV7-9 | CASSFGDIWNSPLHF | TGTGCCAGCAGCTTCGGGGACATCTGGAATTCACCCCTCCACTTT
TRBD1 | TRBJ2-1 | . | TRBV4-2 | CASSQDWAGGGEQFF | TGTGCCAGCAGCCAAGATTGGGCAGGGGGCGGTGAGCAGTTCTTC
. | TRBJ2-2 | . | TRBV18 | CASRTGTNTGELFF | TGTGCCAGCCGTACCGGGACTAACACCGGGGAGCTGTTTTTT
. | TRBJ2-5 | . | TRBV7-2 | CASSLVGMETQYF | TGTGCCAGCAGCTTAGTAGGCATGGAGACCCAGTACTTC
. | TRBJ2-3 | few | TRBV21-1 | CASSRSIRTDTQYF | TGTGCCAGCAGCAGGTCCATACGCACAGATACGCAGTATTTT
TRBD2 | TRBJ2-1 | . | TRBV5-1 | CASSHGLAGGQFF | TGCGCCAGCAGCCACGGACTAGCGGGGGGGCAGTTCTTC
. | TRBJ1-2 | . | TRBV11-2 | CASSLDRTEYGYTF | TGTGCCAGCAGCTTAGATCGGACGGAGTATGGCTACACCTTC
TRBD2 | TRBJ2-2 | . | TRBV30 | CAWSVRGGYTGELFF | TGTGCCTGGAGTGTACGCGGGGGGTACACCGGGGAGCTGTTTTTT
TRBD1 | TRBJ1-2 | once | TRBV6-6 | CASSYQGADYGYTF | TGTGCCAGCAGTTACCAGGGGGCGGACTATGGCTACACCTTC
. | TRBJ1-2 | . | TRBV29-1 | CSVTTGTQNYGYTF | TGCAGCGTGACGACCGGGACACAGAACTATGGCTACACCTTC
. | TRBJ2-1 | once | TRBV5-1 | CASRPGGGYNEQFF | TGCGCCAGCAGACCCGGTGGCGGCTACAATGAGCAGTTCTTC
. | TRBJ2-1 | . | TRBV6-1 | CASSESLYNEQFF | TGTGCCAGCAGTGAAAGTCTCTACAATGAGCAGTTCTTC
TRBD2 | TRBJ2-1 | . | TRBV4-2 | CASRETSGPYNEQFF | TGTGCCAGCAGAGAAACTAGCGGGCCATACAATGAGCAGTTCTTC
. | TRBJ2-5 | . | TRBV19 | CASGRGFQETQYF | TGTGCCAGTGGACGAGGGTTCCAAGAGACCCAGTACTTC
TRBD1 | TRBJ2-7 | . | TRBV15 | CATSRDGKGAVYEQYF | TGTGCCACCAGCAGAGATGGAAAGGGGGCGGTCTACGAGCAGTACTTC
. | TRBJ1-2 | once | TRBV15 | CATSRGQGANYGYTF | TGTGCCACCAGCAGAGGGCAGGGCGCTAACTATGGCTACACCTTC
. | TRBJ1-3 | . | TRBV19 | CASSIGRNSGNTIYF | TGTGCCAGTAGTATCGGCCGAAACTCTGGAAACACCATATATTTT